This T cell receptor (beta chain) originates from a study of high-grade serous ovarian cancer treatment subgroups. About the research overall: On average, around 15,000 reads and 7,000 to 8,500 unique TCR beta rearrangements were obtained per sample. Study results and limitations: Without spatial data, bulk sequencing limits insight into HGSC tumor diversity. Only CDR3 was analyzed; CDR1 and CDR2 were not. Higher neoantigen levels went with greater TCR clonal relatedness.

Tumor samples were taken before definitive surgery or chemotherapy. Assay: immunoSEQ multiplex PCR; the TCRdb copy retains only in-frame clones and omits some. Of more than 15,000 clones listed, 75% are singletons. The CDR3 covers 15 residues. The V end lost 4 bases, the J end lost 9 bases, and 20 bases lay between the germline ends. Germline assignment: CDR1 SGHRS and CDR2 YFSETQ. In the case of this clone: Its antigen remains unknown.

The clonotype originates from a human donor with high-grade serous ovarian cancer. The sample taken for sequencing was tumor tissue. The V gene is TRBV5-1, the J gene TRBJ2-1; no clear D. CDR3 bases: TGCGCCAGCAGCCTCGCCCTAGTGGGGTCGGGTGAGCAGTTCTTC. This translates into CASSLALVGSGEQFF.